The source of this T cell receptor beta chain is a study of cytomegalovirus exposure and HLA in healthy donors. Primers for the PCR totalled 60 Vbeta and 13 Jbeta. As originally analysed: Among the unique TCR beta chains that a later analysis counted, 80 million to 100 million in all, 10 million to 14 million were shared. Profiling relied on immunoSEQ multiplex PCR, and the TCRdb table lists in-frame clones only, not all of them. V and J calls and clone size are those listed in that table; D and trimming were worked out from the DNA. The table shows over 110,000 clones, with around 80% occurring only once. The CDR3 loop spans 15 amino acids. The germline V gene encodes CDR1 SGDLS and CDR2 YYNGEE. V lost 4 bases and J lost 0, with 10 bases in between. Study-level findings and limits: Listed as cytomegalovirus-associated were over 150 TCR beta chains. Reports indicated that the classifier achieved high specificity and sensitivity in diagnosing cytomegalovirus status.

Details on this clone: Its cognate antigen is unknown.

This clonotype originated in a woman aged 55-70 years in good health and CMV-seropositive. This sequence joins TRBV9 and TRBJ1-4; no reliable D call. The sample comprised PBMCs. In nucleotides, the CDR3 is TGTGCCAGCAGCCCCCTAGGCGCAACTAATGAAAAACTGTTTTTT. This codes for CASSPLGATNEKLFF.